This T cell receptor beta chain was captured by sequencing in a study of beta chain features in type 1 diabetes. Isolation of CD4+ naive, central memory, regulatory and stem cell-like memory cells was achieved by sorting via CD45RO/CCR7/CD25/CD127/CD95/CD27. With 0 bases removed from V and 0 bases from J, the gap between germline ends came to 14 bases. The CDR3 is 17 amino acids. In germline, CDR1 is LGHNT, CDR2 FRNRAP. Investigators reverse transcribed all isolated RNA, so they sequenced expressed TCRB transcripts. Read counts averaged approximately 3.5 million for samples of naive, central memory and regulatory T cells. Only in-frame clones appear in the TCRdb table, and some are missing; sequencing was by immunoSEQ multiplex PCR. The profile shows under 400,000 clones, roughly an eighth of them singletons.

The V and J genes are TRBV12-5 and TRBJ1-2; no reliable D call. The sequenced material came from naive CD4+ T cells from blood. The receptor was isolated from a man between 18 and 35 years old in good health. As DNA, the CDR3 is TGTGCTAGTGGTTTGGTAAATTTCTACGGGACTAACTATGGCTACACCTTC. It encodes CASGLVNFYGTNYGYTF. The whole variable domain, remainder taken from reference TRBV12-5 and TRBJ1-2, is DARVTQTPRHKVTEMGQEVTMRCQPILGHNTVFWYRQTMMQGLELLAYFRNRAPLDDSGMPKDRFSAEMPDATLATLKIQPSEPRDSAVYFCASGLVNFYGTNYGYTFGSGTRLTVV.